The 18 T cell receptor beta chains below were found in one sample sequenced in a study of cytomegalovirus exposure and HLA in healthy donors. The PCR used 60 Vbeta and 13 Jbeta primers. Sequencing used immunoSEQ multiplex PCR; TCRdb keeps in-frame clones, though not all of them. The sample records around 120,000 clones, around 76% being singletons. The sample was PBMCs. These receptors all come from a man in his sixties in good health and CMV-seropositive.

The CDR3 loop is CASSRLGQIPKTEAFF. The CDR3 region has the DNA TGTGCCAGCAGTCGCCTCGGACAGATCCCCAAAACTGAAGCTTTCTTT. This chain joins TRBV27 and TRBJ1-1; possibly TRBD1 for D (6 bases). Trimming pared 5 bases from V and 5 bases from J, leaving 21 bases between. Per the germline V gene, CDR1 is MNHEY and CDR2 is SMNVEV (reference sequence). This CDR3 contains 16 residues.

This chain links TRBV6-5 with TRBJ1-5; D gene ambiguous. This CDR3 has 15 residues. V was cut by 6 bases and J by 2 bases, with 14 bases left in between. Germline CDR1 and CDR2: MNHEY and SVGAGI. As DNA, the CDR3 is TGTGCCAGCAGATCCCTCTCCTCCGGCAATCAGCCCCAGCATTTT. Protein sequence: CASRSLSSGNQPQHF.

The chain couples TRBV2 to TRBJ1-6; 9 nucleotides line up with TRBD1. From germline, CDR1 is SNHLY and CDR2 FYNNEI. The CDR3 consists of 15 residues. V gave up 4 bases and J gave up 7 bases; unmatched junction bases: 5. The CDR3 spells CASSGDRVDNSPLHF. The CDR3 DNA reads TGTGCCAGCAGTGGGGACAGGGTCGACAATTCACCCCTCCACTTT.

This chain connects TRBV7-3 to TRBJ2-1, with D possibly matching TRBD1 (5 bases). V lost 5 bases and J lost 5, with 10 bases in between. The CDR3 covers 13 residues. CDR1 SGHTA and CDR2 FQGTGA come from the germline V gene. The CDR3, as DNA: TGTGCCAGCAGCCTGACAGCAGACAATGAGCAGTTCTTC. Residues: CASSLTADNEQFF.

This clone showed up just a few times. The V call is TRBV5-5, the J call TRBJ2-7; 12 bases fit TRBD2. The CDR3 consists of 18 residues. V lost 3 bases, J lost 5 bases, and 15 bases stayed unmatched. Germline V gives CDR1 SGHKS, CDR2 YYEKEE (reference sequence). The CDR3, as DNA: TGTGCCAGCAGCTCCGGCGGGCTAGCGGGAGGGCCTTGGAACGAGCAGTACTTC. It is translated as CASSSGGLAGGPWNEQYF.

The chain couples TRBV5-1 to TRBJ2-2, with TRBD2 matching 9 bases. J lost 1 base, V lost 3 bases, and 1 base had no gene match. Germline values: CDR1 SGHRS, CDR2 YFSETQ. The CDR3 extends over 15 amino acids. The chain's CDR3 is CASSSTSGNTGELFF. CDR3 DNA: TGCGCCAGCAGCTCGACTAGCGGGAACACCGGGGAGCTGTTTTTT.

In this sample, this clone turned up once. CDR3 loop: CASSEALMGVATNEKLFF. CDR3 sequence (DNA): TGTGCCAGCAGTGAAGCCTTAATGGGAGTCGCAACTAATGAAAAACTGTTTTTT. The V and J genes are TRBV6-1 and TRBJ1-4; unclear D gene. Trimming took 0 bases from V and 0 from J, leaving 14 bases between them. This CDR3 has 18 residues. Germline CDR1 and CDR2: MNHNS and SASEGT.

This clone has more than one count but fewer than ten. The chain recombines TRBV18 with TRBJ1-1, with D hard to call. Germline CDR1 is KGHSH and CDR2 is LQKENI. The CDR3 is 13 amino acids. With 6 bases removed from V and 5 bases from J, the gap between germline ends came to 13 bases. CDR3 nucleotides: TGTGCCAGCTCTCCGTCTGCACAGACTGAAGCTTTCTTT. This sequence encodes CASSPSAQTEAFF. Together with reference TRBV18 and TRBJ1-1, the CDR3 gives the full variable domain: NAGVMQNPRHLVRRRGQEARLRCSPMKGHSHVYWYRQLPEEGLKFMVYLQKENIIDESGMPKERFSAEFPKEGPSILRIQQVVRGDSAAYFCASSPSAQTEAFFGQGTRLTVV.

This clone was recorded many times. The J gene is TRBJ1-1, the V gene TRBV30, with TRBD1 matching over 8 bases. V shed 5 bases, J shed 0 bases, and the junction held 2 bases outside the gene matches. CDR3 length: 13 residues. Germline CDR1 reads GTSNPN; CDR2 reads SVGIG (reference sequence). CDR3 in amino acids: CAWDRGMNTEAFF. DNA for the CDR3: TGTGCCTGGGACAGGGGTATGAACACTGAAGCTTTCTTT.

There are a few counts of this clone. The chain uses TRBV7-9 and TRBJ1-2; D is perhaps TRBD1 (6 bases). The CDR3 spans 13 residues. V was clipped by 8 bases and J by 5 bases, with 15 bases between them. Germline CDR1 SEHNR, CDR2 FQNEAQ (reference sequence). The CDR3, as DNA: TGTGCCAGCGAGCCTACAGGGTTTTATGGCTACACCTTC. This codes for CASEPTGFYGYTF.

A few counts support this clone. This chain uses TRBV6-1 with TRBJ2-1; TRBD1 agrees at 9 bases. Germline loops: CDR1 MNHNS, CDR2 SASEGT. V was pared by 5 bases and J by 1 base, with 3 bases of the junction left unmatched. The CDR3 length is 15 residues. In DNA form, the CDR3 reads TGTGCCAGCAGTAAAGACAGGGGGTCCTACAATGAGCAGTTCTTC. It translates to CASSKDRGSYNEQFF.

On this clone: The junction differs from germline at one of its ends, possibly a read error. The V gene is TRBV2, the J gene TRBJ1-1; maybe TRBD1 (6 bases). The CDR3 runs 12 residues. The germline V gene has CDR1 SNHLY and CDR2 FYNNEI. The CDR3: CASSESRGAPSF. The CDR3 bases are TGTGCCAGCAGTGAGTCTCGGGGGGCCCCCTCTTTT. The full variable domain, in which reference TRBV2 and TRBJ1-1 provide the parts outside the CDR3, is EPEVTQTPSHQVTQMGQEVILRCVPISNHLYFYWYRQILGQKVEFLVSFYNNEISEKSEIFDDQFSVERPDGSNFTLKIRSTKLEDSAMYFCASSESRGAPSFGQGTRLTVV.

The CDR3 loop is CASSHNYEQYF. The CDR3 nucleotides are TGTGCCAGCAGTCACAACTACGAGCAGTACTTC. The rearrangement links TRBV6-5 to TRBJ2-7; D unresolved. The CDR3 length is 11 residues. The germline V gene encodes CDR1 MNHEY and CDR2 SVGAGI. V was pared by 5 bases and J by 3 bases, with 5 bases between.

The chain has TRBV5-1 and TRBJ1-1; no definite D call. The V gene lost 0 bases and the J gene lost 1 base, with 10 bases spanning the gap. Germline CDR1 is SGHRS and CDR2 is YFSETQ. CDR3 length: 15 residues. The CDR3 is CASSLVGRENTEAFF. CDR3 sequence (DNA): TGCGCCAGCAGCTTGGTGGGCAGAGAGAACACTGAAGCTTTCTTT.

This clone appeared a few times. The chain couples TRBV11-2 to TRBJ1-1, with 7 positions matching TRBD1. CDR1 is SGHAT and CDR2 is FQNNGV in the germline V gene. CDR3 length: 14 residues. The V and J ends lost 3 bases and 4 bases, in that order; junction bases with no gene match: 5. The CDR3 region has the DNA TGTGCCAGCAGCTTCGAGGGGGCGAGCACTGAAGCTTTCTTT. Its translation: CASSFEGASTEAFF. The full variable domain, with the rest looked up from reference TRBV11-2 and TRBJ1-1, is EAGVAQSPRYKIIEKRQSVAFWCNPISGHATLYWYQQILGQGPKLLIQFQNNGVVDDSQLPKDRFSAERLKGVDSTLKIQPAKLEDSAVYLCASSFEGASTEAFFGQGTRLTVV.

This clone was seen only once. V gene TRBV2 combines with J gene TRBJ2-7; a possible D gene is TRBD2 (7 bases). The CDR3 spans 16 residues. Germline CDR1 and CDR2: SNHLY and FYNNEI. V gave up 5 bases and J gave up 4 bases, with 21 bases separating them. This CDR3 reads CASSRGAAGASYEQYF. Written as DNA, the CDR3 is TGTGCCAGCAGTCGGGGGGCGGCAGGGGCGTCATACGAGCAGTACTTC.

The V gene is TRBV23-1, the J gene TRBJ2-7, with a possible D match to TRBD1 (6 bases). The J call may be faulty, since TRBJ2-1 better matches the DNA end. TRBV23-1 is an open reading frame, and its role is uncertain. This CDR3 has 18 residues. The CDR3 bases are TGCGCCAGCAGTCACCCCCTAACGCCGACAGGAGACTACAATGAGCAGTTCTTC. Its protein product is CASSHPLTPTGDYNEQFF.

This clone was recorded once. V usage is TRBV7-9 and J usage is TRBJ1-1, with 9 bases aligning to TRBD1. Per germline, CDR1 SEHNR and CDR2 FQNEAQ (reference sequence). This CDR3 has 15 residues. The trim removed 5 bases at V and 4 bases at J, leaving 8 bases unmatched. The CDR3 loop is CASSENRGLGTEAFF. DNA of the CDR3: TGTGCCAGCAGCGAGAACAGGGGGCTTGGCACTGAAGCTTTCTTT. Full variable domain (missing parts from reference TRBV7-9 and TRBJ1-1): DTGVSQNPRHKITKRGQNVTFRCDPISEHNRLYWYRQTLGQGPEFLTYFQNEAQLEKSRLLSDRFSAERPKGSFSTLEIQRTEQGDSAMYLCASSENRGLGTEAFFGQGTRLTVV.